This TCR beta chain was documented in a study of cytomegalovirus exposure and HLA in healthy donors. Study background: The 110 or so validation repertoires used the same platform as the roughly 670 first-cohort repertoires, a later analysis reported. Notes on the study in general: For most TCR sequences rarity was the rule, although some public TCRs occurred in many donors. The study designated 150 or so TCR beta chains cytomegalovirus-associated.

Data came from immunoSEQ multiplex PCR; TCRdb stores just in-frame clones and leaves some out. The sample has some 340,000 clones; roughly nine tenths are singletons. The study drew the donors from its approximately 110-subject validation cohort, separate from the roughly 700-subject first cohort. Concerning this clone itself: Its target is not known.

The CDR3 spans 14 residues. Looked up from germline, CDR1 is LNHDA and CDR2 is SQIVND (reference sequence). Trimming took 4 bases from V and 3 from J, leaving 13 bases between them. This TCR was recovered from a woman aged 30 to 39 in good health and CMV-seropositive. The V gene is TRBV19, the J gene TRBJ2-7, with D perhaps matching TRBD1 (6 bases). The specimen sequenced was PBMCs. DNA of the CDR3: TGTGCCAGTAGTAAGGGACCACAGGGCTACGAGCAGTACTTC. This encodes CASSKGPQGYEQYF.